These 15 T cell receptor beta chains were all obtained from the same sample, sequenced in a study of control samples from healthy donors and cancer patients (dated by TCRdb to about 2020). Library preparation employed the immunoSEQ multiplex PCR assay. In its TCRdb copy, this immuneACCESS table keeps in-frame sequences only and misses some clones. Where compared with another copy, unresolved V genes explain less than half of these, and the others have no known cause. The sample table shows 130,000 to 150,000 clones, and just under 95% are seen once. 12% to 15% of the sample is held by the ten biggest clonotypes. Source material: PBMCs. All receptors come from a man aged 60-69 years with colorectal cancer.

This clone has only one observation. The V and J genes are TRBV10-1 and TRBJ2-1; TRBD2 might be the D (6 bases). This CDR3 is built from 14 residues. Germline CDR1 reads WNHNN; CDR2 reads SYGVQD (reference sequence). V dropped 3 bases and J dropped 1 base, with 7 bases sitting between them. CDR3 sequence: CASSDGGSYNEQFF. The CDR3 DNA reads as TGCGCCAGCAGTGACGGGGGTTCCTACAATGAGCAGTTCTTC.

The genes are TRBV30 and TRBJ1-1, with D possibly matching TRBD1 (6 bases). V lost 8 bases and J lost 5, with 15 bases in between. The length of the CDR3 is 12 residues. CDR1 and CDR2 from the germline V gene are GTSNPN and SVGIG (reference sequence). DNA of the CDR3: TGTGCCGGGGGGCTTCGAGGGACTGAAGCTTTCTTT. Translating it yields CAGGLRGTEAFF.

The chain is built from TRBV18 and TRBJ1-1; the D is unclear. Deletions cut 4 bases from V and 0 bases from J, with 9 bases between. The CDR3 totals 14 residues. The germline V gene encodes CDR1 KGHSH and CDR2 LQKENI. The CDR3 sequence is CASSLSAMNTEAFF. As DNA, the CDR3 is TGTGCCAGCTCACTCAGCGCTATGAACACTGAAGCTTTCTTT.

The chain carries TRBV5-1 and TRBJ1-2; 12 bases are a match to TRBD1. The CDR3 sequence is 17 residues long. CDR1 is SGHRS, CDR2 YFSETQ, per germline. The J segment lost 8 bases and the V segment lost 4 bases, leaving 15 bases of the junction unmatched. CDR3: CASSASGGQGALIGYTF. CDR3 DNA sequence: TGCGCCAGCAGCGCATCCGGGGGACAGGGGGCGTTGATCGGCTACACCTTC.

The gene calls are TRBV6-2 or TRBV6-3 and TRBJ2-2; D remains ambiguous. The CDR3 sequence is 15 residues long. From germline, CDR1 is MNHEY and CDR2 SVGEGT. The V end was cut by 3 bases, the J end by 2 bases, with 10 bases between. CDR3 in amino acids: CASSYSNRNTGELFF. CDR3 coding DNA: TGTGCCAGCAGTTATTCCAACAGAAACACCGGGGAGCTGTTTTTT.

The genes are TRBV3-1 (or the pseudogene TRBV3-2) and TRBJ2-3, with D maybe TRBD2 (6 bases). Germline V gives CDR1 LGHDT, CDR2 YNNKEL (reference sequence). This CDR3 has 14 residues. V lost 4 bases to trimming and J lost 1 base, with 9 bases between them. The CDR3 reads CASSRDLGTDTQYF. The CDR3 nucleotides are TGTGCCAGCAGCCGGGACTTGGGCACAGATACGCAGTATTTT.

The J gene is TRBJ1-1, the V gene TRBV25-1; no reliable D call. The V gene lost 3 bases and the J gene lost 4 bases, with 18 bases spanning the gap. This CDR3 is built from 16 residues. CDR1 is MGHDK, CDR2 SYGVNS, per germline. CDR3 loop: CASSDSPGSLGTEAFF. CDR3 DNA: TGTGCCAGCAGTGATTCGCCGGGATCTCTGGGCACTGAAGCTTTCTTT. Based on the CDR3 plus reference TRBV25-1 and TRBJ1-1, the full variable domain is EADIYQTPRYLVIGTGKKITLECSQTMGHDKMYWYQQDPGMELHLIHYSYGVNSTEKGDLSSESTVSRIRTEHFPLTLESARPSHTSQYLCASSDSPGSLGTEAFFGQGTRLTVV.

This clone was recorded only once. J is TRBJ2-3 and V is TRBV7-2, with D tentatively TRBD2 (5 bases). Trimming removed 1 base from V and 0 bases from J, with 8 bases in between. The CDR3 has 15 amino acids. Germline values: CDR1 SGHTA, CDR2 FQGNSA. The CDR3 here is CASSLVGVSTDTQYF. As DNA, the CDR3 is TGTGCCAGCAGCTTAGTCGGGGTTAGCACAGATACGCAGTATTTT.

The gene calls are TRBV7-2 and TRBJ2-5; the D is unclear. The CDR3 runs 14 residues. Germline CDR1 is SGHTA and CDR2 is FQGNSA. Trimming took 5 bases from V and 3 from J, leaving 13 bases between them. The CDR3 reads CASSKGQSKETQYF. The CDR3 region has the DNA TGTGCCAGCAGCAAAGGTCAAAGCAAAGAGACCCAGTACTTC. The full variable domain, with the rest looked up from reference TRBV7-2 and TRBJ2-5, is GAGVSQSPSNKVTEKGKDVELRCDPISGHTALYWYRQSLGQGLEFLIYFQGNSAPDKSGLPSDRFSAERTGGSVSTLTIQRTQQEDSAVYLCASSKGQSKETQYFGPGTRLLVL.

The chain recombines TRBV5-1 with TRBJ2-5; tentatively, D is TRBD1 or TRBD2 (6 bases each). This CDR3 has 15 amino acids. The V gene's germline CDR1 is SGHRS and CDR2 YFSETQ. V was shortened by 5 bases and J by 0 bases, with 14 bases between the two germline ends. Written as DNA, the CDR3 is TGCGCCAGCAGGGGCGGGACACACAACCAAGAGACCCAGTACTTC. Its translation is CASRGGTHNQETQYF.

This chain joins TRBV5-4 and TRBJ2-5; D may be TRBD1 (5 bases). The germline V gene encodes CDR1 SGHNT and CDR2 YYREEE (reference sequence). The length of the CDR3 is 15 residues. Deletions cut 4 bases from V and 2 bases from J, with 15 bases between. CDR3 amino acids: CASSRQGVSQETQYF. The CDR3 DNA reads TGTGCCAGCAGCCGACAAGGGGTTAGTCAAGAGACCCAGTACTTC.

The chain joins TRBV3-1 (or the pseudogene TRBV3-2) to TRBJ1-2; 8 nucleotides line up with TRBD1. The V gene end was trimmed by 0 bases and the J gene end by 8 bases; junction bases not matched to a gene: 5. The CDR3 has 14 residues. CDR1 is LGHDT, CDR2 YNNKEL, per germline (reference sequence). CDR3 sequence reads: CASSQEVRGQGYTF. CDR3 nucleotide sequence: TGTGCCAGCAGCCAAGAGGTCAGGGGGCAAGGCTACACCTTC.

V and J are TRBV9 and TRBJ2-7; 9 bases match TRBD1. V trimming: 4 bases; J trimming: 5 bases; junction bases outside the gene matches: 10. CDR3 size: 15 residues. Germline lookup yields CDR1 SGDLS and CDR2 YYNGEE. The chain's CDR3 is CASSTRDREAHEQYF. The CDR3 nucleotides read TGTGCCAGCAGCACCCGGGACAGGGAGGCCCACGAGCAGTACTTC.

This chain joins TRBV6-4 and TRBJ1-4; D unclear. The CDR3 is made up of 15 amino acids. Germline CDR1 is MRHNA and CDR2 is SNTAGT. V was pared by 6 bases and J by 5 bases, with 16 bases between. The CDR3 DNA is TGTGCCAGCAGCAAATCCGGGAGCTCGAATGAAAAACTGTTTTTT. This sequence encodes CASSKSGSSNEKLFF.

The V gene is TRBV5-4, the J gene TRBJ1-1, with TRBD1 matching 7 bases. Per the germline V gene, CDR1 is SGHNT and CDR2 is YYREEE (reference sequence). CDR3 length: 14 amino acids. With 4 bases clipped from V and 3 bases from J, the junction kept 6 bases outside the gene matches. CDR3 DNA: TGTGCCAGCAGCGAGGGTACAGGGGACACTGAAGCTTTCTTT. As protein: CASSEGTGDTEAFF. The complete variable domain, with remaining parts taken from reference TRBV5-4 and TRBJ1-1, reads ETGVTQSPTHLIKTRGQQVTLRCSSQSGHNTVSWYQQALGQGPQFIFQYYREEENGRGNFPPRFSGLQFPNYSSELNVNALELDDSALYLCASSEGTGDTEAFFGQGTRLTVV.